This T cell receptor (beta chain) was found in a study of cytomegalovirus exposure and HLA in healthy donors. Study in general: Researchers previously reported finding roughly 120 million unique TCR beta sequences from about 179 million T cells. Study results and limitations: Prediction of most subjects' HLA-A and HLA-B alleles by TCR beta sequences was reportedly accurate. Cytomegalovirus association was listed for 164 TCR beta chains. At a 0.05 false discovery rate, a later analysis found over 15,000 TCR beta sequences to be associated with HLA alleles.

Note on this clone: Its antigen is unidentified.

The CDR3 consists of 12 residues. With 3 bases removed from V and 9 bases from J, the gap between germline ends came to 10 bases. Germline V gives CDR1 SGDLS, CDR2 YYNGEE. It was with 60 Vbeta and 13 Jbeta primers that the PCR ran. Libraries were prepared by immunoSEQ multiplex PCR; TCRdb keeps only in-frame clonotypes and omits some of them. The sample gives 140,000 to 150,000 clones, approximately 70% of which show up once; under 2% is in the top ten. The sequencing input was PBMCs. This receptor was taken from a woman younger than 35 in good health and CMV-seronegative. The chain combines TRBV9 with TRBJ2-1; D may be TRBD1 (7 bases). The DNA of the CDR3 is TGTGCCAGCAGCGCCCAGGGGGGTGAGCAGTTCTTC. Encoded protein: CASSAQGGEQFF.